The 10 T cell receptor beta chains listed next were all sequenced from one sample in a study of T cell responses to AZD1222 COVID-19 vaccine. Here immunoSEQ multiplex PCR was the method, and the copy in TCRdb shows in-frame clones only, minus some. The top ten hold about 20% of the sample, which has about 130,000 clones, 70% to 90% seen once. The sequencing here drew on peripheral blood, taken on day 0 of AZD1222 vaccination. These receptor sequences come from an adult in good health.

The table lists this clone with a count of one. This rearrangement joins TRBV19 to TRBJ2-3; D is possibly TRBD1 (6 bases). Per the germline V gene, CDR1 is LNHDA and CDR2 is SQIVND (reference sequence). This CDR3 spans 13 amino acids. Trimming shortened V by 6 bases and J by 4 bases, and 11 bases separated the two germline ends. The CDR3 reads CASRAAGADTQYF. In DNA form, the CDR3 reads TGTGCCAGTAGGGCGGCAGGGGCAGATACGCAGTATTTT.

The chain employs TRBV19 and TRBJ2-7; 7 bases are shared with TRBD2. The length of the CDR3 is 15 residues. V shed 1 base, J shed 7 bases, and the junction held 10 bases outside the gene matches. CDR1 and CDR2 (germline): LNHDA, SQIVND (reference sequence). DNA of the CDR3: TGTGCCAGTAGTATAGCCAGCGGGGCCCTTCGGGAGCAGTACTTC. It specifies CASSIASGALREQYF.

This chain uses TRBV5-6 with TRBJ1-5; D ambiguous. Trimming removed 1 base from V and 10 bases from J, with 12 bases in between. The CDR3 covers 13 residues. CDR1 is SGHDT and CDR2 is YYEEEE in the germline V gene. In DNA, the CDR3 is TGTGCCAGCAGCTTGACCCAAGGAGATCCCCAGCATTTT. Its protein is CASSLTQGDPQHF.

The DNA of the CDR3 is TGTGCCAGCAATCTTCAGGGTTACGAGCAGTACTTC. It codes for CASNLQGYEQYF. The chain has TRBV28 and TRBJ2-7; D perhaps matches TRBD1 (5 bases). V lost 7 bases to trimming and J lost 4 bases, with 11 bases between them. CDR1 and CDR2 (germline): MDHEN, SYDVKM. This CDR3 is 12 amino acids long.

The CDR3 protein is CASSGLGREDTQYF. As DNA, the CDR3 is TGTGCCAGCTCAGGACTAGGCCGTGAGGATACGCAGTATTTT. The rearrangement uses TRBV18 and TRBJ2-3; 7 bases are shared with TRBD2. V shed 5 bases and J 6 bases; nucleotides not matched to a gene: 8. The CDR3 loop spans 14 amino acids. CDR1 KGHSH and CDR2 LQKENI come from the germline V gene. Looking up the rest from reference TRBV18 and TRBJ2-3 gives the full variable domain: NAGVMQNPRHLVRRRGQEARLRCSPMKGHSHVYWYRQLPEEGLKFMVYLQKENIIDESGMPKERFSAEFPKEGPSILRIQQVVRGDSAAYFCASSGLGREDTQYFGPGTRLTVL.

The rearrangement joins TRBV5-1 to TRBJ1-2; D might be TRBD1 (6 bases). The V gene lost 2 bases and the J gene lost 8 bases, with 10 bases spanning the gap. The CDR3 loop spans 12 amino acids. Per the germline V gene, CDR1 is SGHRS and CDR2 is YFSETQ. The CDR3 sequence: CASSFAGEGYTF. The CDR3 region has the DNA TGCGCCAGCAGCTTCGCAGGGGAGGGCTACACCTTC.

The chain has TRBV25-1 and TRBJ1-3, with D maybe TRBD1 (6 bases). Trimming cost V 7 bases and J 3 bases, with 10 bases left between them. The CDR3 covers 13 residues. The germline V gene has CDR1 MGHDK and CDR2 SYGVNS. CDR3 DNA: TGTGCCAGCACCAGGGGAGGTGGAAACACCATATATTTT. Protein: CASTRGGGNTIYF.

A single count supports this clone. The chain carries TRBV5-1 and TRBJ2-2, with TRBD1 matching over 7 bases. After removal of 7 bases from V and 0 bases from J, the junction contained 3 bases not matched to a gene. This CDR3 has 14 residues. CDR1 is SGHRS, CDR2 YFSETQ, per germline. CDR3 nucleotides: TGCGCCAGCGGGACAGTGACGAACACCGGGGAGCTGTTTTTT. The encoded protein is CASGTVTNTGELFF.

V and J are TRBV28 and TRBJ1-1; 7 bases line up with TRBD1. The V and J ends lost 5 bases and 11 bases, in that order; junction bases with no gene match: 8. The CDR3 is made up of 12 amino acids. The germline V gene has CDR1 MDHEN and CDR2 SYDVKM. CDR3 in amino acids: CASSPETGMAFF. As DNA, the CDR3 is TGTGCCAGCAGTCCCGAGACAGGGATGGCTTTCTTT.

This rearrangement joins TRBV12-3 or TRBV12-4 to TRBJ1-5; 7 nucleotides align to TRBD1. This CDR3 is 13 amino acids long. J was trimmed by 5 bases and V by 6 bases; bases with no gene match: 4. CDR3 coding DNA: TGTGCCAGCAGCAGGGACAGATATCAGCCCCAGCATTTT. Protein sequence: CASSRDRYQPQHF.